This T cell receptor (beta chain) was documented in a study of T cell responses to AZD1222 COVID-19 vaccine. Libraries were prepared by immunoSEQ multiplex PCR; TCRdb keeps only in-frame clonotypes and omits some of them. The table records roughly 150,000 clones, around 90% of them present only once. The CDR3 totals 13 residues. From germline, CDR1 is SQVTM and CDR2 ANQGSEA. V shed 7 bases and J 3 bases; nucleotides not matched to a gene: 7. This clonotype was sampled from an adult in good health. This chain connects TRBV29-1 to TRBJ2-7, with 9 bases aligning to TRBD1. Sequenced material: peripheral blood, taken on day 0 of AZD1222 vaccination. CDR3 sequence (DNA): TGCAGCGCGCAGACAGGGGGTCTCTACGAGCAGTACTTC. Its protein product is CSAQTGGLYEQYF.